Each of the 26 T cell receptor beta chains below was sequenced from the same sample in a study of somatic mutations in cytotoxic T cells in rheumatoid arthritis. The protocol was immunoSEQ multiplex PCR, while the TCRdb copy is restricted to in-frame clones and leaves out a portion. This sample has 7,000 or so clones, with 60% found just once. Sequencing was carried out using CD8+ T cells sorted from blood. These TCRs come from a middle-aged woman in good health.

The CDR3 DNA sequence: TGTGCCAGCAGCTTGGGGACAGTCACAGATACGCAGTATTTT. Translating it yields CASSLGTVTDTQYF. The V call is TRBV5-8, the J call TRBJ2-3, with a possible D match to TRBD1 (6 bases). Trimming stripped 0 bases from V and 2 bases from J, with 7 bases between. Germline V lookup: CDR1 SGHTS, CDR2 YDEGEE. CDR3 length equals 14 residues. Using reference TRBV5-8 and TRBJ2-3 for the parts outside the CDR3, the full variable domain is EAGVTQSPTHLIKTRGQQATLRCSPISGHTSVYWYQQALGLGLQFLLWYDEGEERNRGNFPPRFSGRQFPNYSSELNVNALELEDSALYLCASSLGTVTDTQYFGPGTRLTVL.

This chain uses TRBV7-6 with TRBJ1-4, with D perhaps matching TRBD1 (5 bases). The CDR3 is 12 residues long. Germline CDR1 is SGHVS and CDR2 is FNYEAQ. Trimming pared 5 bases from V and 14 bases from J, leaving 15 bases between. CDR3: CASSPAGARLFF. The CDR3 nucleotides read TGTGCCAGCAGCCCGGCCGGGGCACGGCTGTTTTTT.

This chain uses TRBV5-1 with TRBJ2-5; 9 nucleotides agree with TRBD2. This CDR3 is 16 amino acids long. Germline V gene sequence: CDR1 SGHRS, CDR2 YFSETQ. V shed 0 bases, J shed 0 bases, and the junction held 3 bases outside the gene matches. The CDR3 DNA is TGCGCCAGCAGCTTGGAGGCTAGCGGGAACCAAGAGACCCAGTACTTC. It yields the protein CASSLEASGNQETQYF.

The V and J genes are TRBV27 and TRBJ2-1, with 9 bases lining up with TRBD2. Germline V gene sequence: CDR1 MNHEY, CDR2 SMNVEV (reference sequence). The trim removed 0 bases at V and 0 bases at J, leaving 3 bases unmatched. The CDR3 sequence is 17 residues long. In nucleotides, the CDR3 is TGTGCCAGCAGTTTATCAACTAGCGGGTCCTCCTACAATGAGCAGTTCTTC. As protein: CASSLSTSGSSYNEQFF.

V usage is TRBV6-1 and J usage is TRBJ1-5, with a weak D call TRBD1 (5 bases). Germline V gives CDR1 MNHNS, CDR2 SASEGT. The CDR3 totals 13 residues. Trimming removed 3 bases from V and 8 bases from J, with 11 bases in between. In DNA, the CDR3 is TGTGCCAGCAGTGACCCAGGGATTGAGCCCCAGCATTTT. This translates into CASSDPGIEPQHF.

The gene calls are TRBV7-9 and TRBJ2-7; TRBD2 might be the D (6 bases). CDR3 size: 12 residues. CDR1 and CDR2 (germline): SEHNR, FQNEAQ (reference sequence). The germline V and J ends were trimmed by 1 base and 9 bases, with 10 bases remaining between them. The CDR3 DNA reads TGTGCCAGCAGCTTAGGTGGGGGAGGGCAGTACTTC. Protein product: CASSLGGGGQYF.

The V call is TRBV27, the J call TRBJ2-2; TRBD1 aligns across 11 bases. Germline V lookup: CDR1 MNHEY, CDR2 SMNVEV (reference sequence). This CDR3 contains 16 residues. With V trimmed by 4 bases and J by 6 bases, 7 bases remained unmatched. The CDR3, as DNA: TGTGCCAGCAGTTCATTACCGGGACAGGGGGCCGGGGAGCTGTTTTTT. Its protein product is CASSSLPGQGAGELFF.

V gene TRBV25-1 combines with J gene TRBJ2-7; D might be TRBD2 (5 bases). V lost 6 bases and J lost 4, with 19 bases in between. The CDR3 is 15 residues long. Per germline, CDR1 MGHDK and CDR2 SYGVNS. CDR3 in DNA: TGTGCCAGCAGCGCCAAGGACTCCCTTGGGTACGAGCAGTACTTC. Its translation is CASSAKDSLGYEQYF.

This clone was observed once. V and J are TRBV5-6 and TRBJ1-1; TRBD1 might be the D (6 bases). The germline V and J ends were trimmed by 3 bases and 8 bases, with 11 bases remaining between them. The CDR3 is made up of 12 amino acids. CDR1 SGHDT and CDR2 YYEEEE come from the germline V gene. The CDR3: CASSSGQLEAFF. CDR3 coding DNA: TGTGCCAGCAGCTCCGGACAGCTCGAAGCTTTCTTT.

This clone occurred a few times. This chain uses TRBV20-1 with TRBJ1-1; D gene unclear. Trimming removed 3 bases from V and 7 bases from J, with 6 bases in between. CDR3 length: 10 residues. The germline V gene encodes CDR1 DFQATT and CDR2 SNEGSKA (reference sequence). The CDR3 sequence is CSASFGEAFF. The DNA for the CDR3 is TGCAGTGCTAGCTTTGGTGAAGCTTTCTTT.

The rearrangement joins TRBV11-3 to TRBJ2-1; 12 bases agree with TRBD2. The ends lost 8 bases at V and 5 bases at J; junction bases unmatched: 7. This CDR3 comprises 15 residues. Germline CDR1 and CDR2: SGHNT and YENEEA. The CDR3, as DNA: TGTGCCAGCGGCCAACGGACTAGCGGGAACAATGAGCAGTTCTTC. Amino acids: CASGQRTSGNNEQFF.

This clone was recorded a few times. V and J are TRBV2 and TRBJ2-1; 9 bases fit TRBD2. Germline-derived CDR1 and CDR2 are SNHLY and FYNNEI. Trimming cost V 2 bases and J 7 bases; bases outside gene matches: 9. The CDR3 loop spans 16 amino acids. DNA for the CDR3: TGTGCCAGCAGTGAATGGACTAGCGTAGGATTGAATGAGCAGTTCTTC. Translated, it gives CASSEWTSVGLNEQFF.

This chain uses TRBV6-5 with TRBJ1-5, with D maybe TRBD1 (6 bases). The V end lost 4 bases, the J end lost 5 bases, and 9 bases lay between the germline ends. CDR3 length equals 13 residues. Germline V gives CDR1 MNHEY, CDR2 SVGAGI. CDR3 amino acids: CASSLGADQPQHF. The CDR3 DNA is TGTGCCAGCAGTTTGGGGGCGGATCAGCCCCAGCATTTT.

This clone was seen a single time. V gene TRBV11-2 combines with J gene TRBJ2-5; 9 nucleotides align to TRBD2. The V and J ends lost 1 base and 2 bases, in that order; junction bases with no gene match: 2. Germline lookup yields CDR1 SGHAT and CDR2 FQNNGV. CDR3 length: 15 amino acids. The CDR3 coding sequence is TGTGCCAGCAGCTTAGGACTAGCGGTACAAGAGACCCAGTACTTC. Translation: CASSLGLAVQETQYF.

The V gene is TRBV13, the J gene TRBJ2-3; the D is unclear. Germline CDR1 and CDR2: PRHDT and FYEKMQ (reference sequence). The V and J ends lost 5 bases and 4 bases respectively, with 13 bases between them. CDR3 length equals 14 residues. In DNA, the CDR3 is TGTGCCAGCAGCCCAGAAATGGGGTCAGATACGCAGTATTTT. As protein: CASSPEMGSDTQYF. Looking up the rest from reference TRBV13 and TRBJ2-3 gives the full variable domain: AAGVIQSPRHLIKEKRETATLKCYPIPRHDTVYWYQQGPGQDPQFLISFYEKMQSDKGSIPDRFSAQQFSDYHSELNMSSLELGDSALYFCASSPEMGSDTQYFGPGTRLTVL.

The rearrangement links TRBV29-1 to TRBJ2-5; D is undetermined. CDR1 is SQVTM and CDR2 is ANQGSEA in the germline V gene. V was clipped by 2 bases and J by 3 bases, with 7 bases between them. The CDR3 is 12 amino acids. The CDR3, as DNA: TGCAGCGTTGAAATGCAGGAAGAGACCCAGTACTTC. It yields the protein CSVEMQEETQYF.

The chain uses TRBV11-3 and TRBJ2-7, with D perhaps TRBD2 (7 bases). CDR3 length equals 14 residues. The V and J ends lost 5 bases and 5 bases respectively, with 16 bases between them. Germline V gene sequence: CDR1 SGHNT, CDR2 YENEEA. The CDR3 sequence is CASSPRGGRDEQYF. The CDR3 DNA is TGTGCCAGCAGCCCAAGGGGGGGAAGAGACGAGCAGTACTTC.

This clone was observed a handful of times. The rearrangement links TRBV5-5 to TRBJ2-7; 10 bases are a match to TRBD1. Looked up from germline, CDR1 is SGHKS and CDR2 is YYEKEE (reference sequence). J lost 2 bases, V lost 2 bases, and 7 bases had no gene match. The CDR3 length is 16 residues. The DNA of the CDR3 is TGTGCCAGCAGCTTATTCCCGGGACAGGGGCCCTACGAGCAGTACTTC. It specifies CASSLFPGQGPYEQYF.

This clone was seen more than once but under ten times. The CDR3 DNA follows: TGTGCCAGCAGCTTGGGGCAGCTCTCCTACAATGAGCAGTTCTTC. Its translation: CASSLGQLSYNEQFF. The V and J genes are TRBV5-6 and TRBJ2-1; no definite D call. Germline V lookup: CDR1 SGHDT, CDR2 YYEEEE. Trimming removed 0 bases from V and 0 bases from J, with 7 bases in between. The CDR3 length is 15 residues.

The V and J genes are TRBV4-1 and TRBJ1-4, with unresolved D. This CDR3 spans 14 amino acids. The V end was cut by 0 bases, the J end by 8 bases, with 10 bases between. Per germline, CDR1 MGHRA and CDR2 YSYEKL. In DNA form, the CDR3 reads TGCGCCAGCAGCCAAGAGTCGGTTGGAGAAAAACTGTTTTTT. It is translated as CASSQESVGEKLFF.

The J gene is TRBJ1-3, the V gene TRBV7-6; D remains unclear. Germline lookup yields CDR1 SGHVS and CDR2 FNYEAQ. V was cut by 1 base and J by 0 bases, with 7 bases left in between. This CDR3 has 15 amino acids. The CDR3 nucleotides are TGTGCCAGCAGCTTAGACGATAGCTCTGGAAACACCATATATTTT. Protein sequence: CASSLDDSSGNTIYF.

The chain couples TRBV5-4 to TRBJ2-1, with D perhaps being TRBD1 or TRBD2 (5 bases each). Trimming removed 4 bases at V and 0 bases at J, with 14 bases between. The germline V gene has CDR1 SGHNT and CDR2 YYREEE (reference sequence). This CDR3 has 16 amino acids. This CDR3 reads CASSLDGGSSYNEQFF. Written as DNA, the CDR3 is TGTGCCAGCAGCCTTGATGGGGGAAGCTCCTACAATGAGCAGTTCTTC.

This chain joins TRBV7-2 and TRBJ2-5; no reliable D call. The germline CDR1 and CDR2 sequences are SGHTA and FQGNSA. The CDR3 loop spans 12 amino acids. The ends were cut back, 5 bases at V and 5 bases at J, with 9 bases in the middle. CDR3 sequence reads: CASSLPLETQYF. Written as DNA, the CDR3 is TGTGCCAGCAGCCTCCCATTGGAGACCCAGTACTTC.

V usage is TRBV13 and J usage is TRBJ2-7; no clear D gene. The V end was cut by 5 bases, the J end by 2 bases, with 16 bases between. The CDR3 spans 15 residues. Germline CDR1 and CDR2: PRHDT and FYEKMQ (reference sequence). The CDR3: CASSPNWQAAYEQYF. CDR3 sequence (DNA): TGTGCCAGCAGCCCTAACTGGCAGGCGGCCTACGAGCAGTACTTC. Variable domain in full (rest from reference TRBV13 and TRBJ2-7): AAGVIQSPRHLIKEKRETATLKCYPIPRHDTVYWYQQGPGQDPQFLISFYEKMQSDKGSIPDRFSAQQFSDYHSELNMSSLELGDSALYFCASSPNWQAAYEQYFGPGTRLTVT.

The chain is built from TRBV27 and TRBJ2-7; D unclear. V was clipped by 6 bases and J by 2 bases, with 20 bases between them. This CDR3 is 16 amino acids long. CDR1 is MNHEY and CDR2 is SMNVEV in the germline V gene (reference sequence). CDR3 sequence reads: CASSRAFGVSAYEQYF. The CDR3 region has the DNA TGTGCCAGCAGCCGAGCCTTTGGGGTGAGCGCCTACGAGCAGTACTTC.

This chain links TRBV28 with TRBJ2-3; 9 nucleotides match TRBD2. CDR3 length: 14 residues. CDR1 MDHEN and CDR2 SYDVKM come from the germline V gene. V lost 3 bases, J lost 6 bases, and 4 bases stayed unmatched. CDR3 in DNA: TGTGCCAGCAGTTTCCTAGCGGGAACGGATACGCAGTATTTT. Amino acids: CASSFLAGTDTQYF.